Below, 30 T cell receptor beta chains from the same sample are listed, as sequenced in a study of beta chain features in type 1 diabetes. These receptors' antigens are unknown. Since all of the isolated RNA was reverse transcribed, expressed TCRB transcripts were what got sequenced. Only in-frame clones appear in the TCRdb table, and some are missing; sequencing was by immunoSEQ multiplex PCR. This table has 600,000 to 700,000 clones, under 15% appearing once. Study findings and constraints: Shorter TCRB CDR3s, moderately but significantly so, were found in Type 1 diabetes patients in all four CD4+ subsets.

Sequences were obtained from naive CD4+ T cells from blood. All receptors come from a man aged 25 to 45 with type 1 diabetes.

This clone was counted between two and nine times. The chain carries TRBV5-1 and TRBJ1-2; TRBD1 matches at 7 bases. V shed 4 bases, J shed 3 bases, and the junction held 12 bases outside the gene matches. The CDR3 has 16 amino acids. Germline values: CDR1 SGHRS, CDR2 YFSETQ. The CDR3 reads CASSPQTGAVDYGYTF. The CDR3, as DNA: TGCGCCAGCAGCCCTCAAACAGGGGCGGTTGACTATGGCTACACCTTC.

As DNA, the CDR3 is TGTGCCAGCAGTTACTCGGGCGTGGGAGGACACTACGAGCAGTACTTC. Protein product: CASSYSGVGGHYEQYF. This chain joins TRBV6-5 and TRBJ2-7; maybe TRBD2 (6 bases). V was trimmed by 0 bases and J by 3 bases, leaving 15 bases between them. The CDR3 is 16 amino acids. In germline, CDR1 is MNHEY, CDR2 SVGAGI.

The gene calls are TRBV2 and TRBJ1-1; 8 bases line up with TRBD1. The CDR3 is 14 residues long. Germline loops: CDR1 SNHLY, CDR2 FYNNEI. The junction had 3 bases not matched to a gene; V was cut back by 4 bases and J by 2 bases. DNA of the CDR3: TGTGCCAGCAGTGGACAGGGGTTTAACACTGAAGCTTTCTTT. Protein product: CASSGQGFNTEAFF. Combining the CDR3 with reference TRBV2 and TRBJ1-1 gives the whole variable domain EPEVTQTPSHQVTQMGQEVILRCVPISNHLYFYWYRQILGQKVEFLVSFYNNEISEKSEIFDDQFSVERPDGSNFTLKIRSTKLEDSAMYFCASSGQGFNTEAFFGQGTRLTVV.

The chain is built from TRBV27 and TRBJ1-6, with 8 positions matching TRBD1. The junction had 2 bases not matched to a gene; V was cut back by 4 bases and J by 6 bases. Germline V gives CDR1 MNHEY, CDR2 SMNVEV (reference sequence). The CDR3 has 14 residues. This CDR3 reads CASSYGQGNSPLHF. CDR3 DNA sequence: TGTGCCAGCAGTTACGGACAGGGTAATTCACCCCTCCACTTT.

This clone showed up just a few times. The chain links TRBV28 to TRBJ1-3; TRBD1 matches at 7 bases. The ends lost 5 bases at V and 2 bases at J; junction bases unmatched: 6. Germline V CDR1 and CDR2: MDHEN, SYDVKM. This CDR3 comprises 15 residues. DNA of the CDR3: TGTGCCAGCAGTACCATAACAGGGGCTGGAAACACCATATATTTT. Protein sequence: CASSTITGAGNTIYF.

This clone was detected a few times. At one end the junction does not follow the germline gene, possibly because of a read error. The CDR3 DNA is TGTGCCAGCTCGCCACAGGGTTACGGCGGGGAGCTGTTTTTT. Its protein is CASSPQGYGGELFF. This chain uses TRBV18 with TRBJ2-2, with D possibly TRBD1 on 6 matching bases. The length of the CDR3 is 14 residues. Germline CDR1 reads KGHSH; CDR2 reads LQKENI.

This chain links TRBV28 with TRBJ2-3; TRBD1 aligns across 7 bases. Germline V lookup: CDR1 MDHEN, CDR2 SYDVKM. V lost 8 bases and J lost 6; bases outside the gene matches: 20. The CDR3 sequence is 17 residues long. CDR3 protein: CASGRRQGRTAADTQYF. In nucleotides, the CDR3 is TGTGCCAGCGGCCGCCGACAGGGTAGGACCGCCGCGGATACGCAGTATTTT.

This clone is a singleton in its sample. This sequence joins TRBV11-2 and TRBJ2-2; D unclear. Germline V CDR1 and CDR2: SGHAT, FQNNGV. The V gene lost 2 bases and the J gene lost 2 bases, with 9 bases spanning the gap. The CDR3 contains 15 residues. The CDR3 coding sequence is TGTGCCAGCAGCTTATTGAGTATTAACACCGGGGAGCTGTTTTTT. This sequence encodes CASSLLSINTGELFF.

The J gene is TRBJ2-3, the V gene TRBV5-4; 11 nucleotides line up with TRBD2. The junction had 5 bases not matched to a gene; V was cut back by 7 bases and J by 4 bases. The CDR3 consists of 14 residues. CDR1 is SGHNT and CDR2 is YYREEE in the germline V gene (reference sequence). In DNA form, the CDR3 reads TGTGCCAGCTTACTAGCGGGGGCCTCAGATACGCAGTATTTT. Translating gives CASLLAGASDTQYF.

This clone has a handful of counts. The rearrangement joins TRBV7-2 to TRBJ2-7; 11 bases align to TRBD2. Germline assignment: CDR1 SGHTA and CDR2 FQGNSA. The CDR3 has 16 residues. The V segment lost 5 bases and the J segment 1 base; nucleotides outside the gene matches: 7. CDR3 in DNA: TGTGCCAGCAGCCCACGAGGACTAGCGGGTTCCTACGAGCAGTACTTC. As protein: CASSPRGLAGSYEQYF.

This clone was picked up a small number of times. The rearrangement uses TRBV11-2 and TRBJ2-2; TRBD1 agrees at 8 bases. J gave up 5 bases and V 6 bases, and 8 bases lay outside the gene matches. The CDR3 spans 15 residues. CDR1 is SGHAT, CDR2 FQNNGV, per germline. The CDR3 DNA is TGTGCCAGCAGAAATGACAGGGGTAGTACCGGGGAGCTGTTTTTT. Its translation: CASRNDRGSTGELFF.

J is TRBJ1-6 and V is TRBV11-2; D is undetermined. CDR1 SGHAT and CDR2 FQNNGV come from the germline V gene. Trimming took 3 bases from V and 17 from J, leaving 14 bases between them. The CDR3 is made up of 12 amino acids. The CDR3, as DNA: TGTGCCAGCAGCTTCGGAGGTTCGTTCATCCACTTT. This gives the protein CASSFGGSFIHF.

The rearrangement joins TRBV27 to TRBJ2-7; TRBD1 is a possible D gene (6 bases). V lost 6 bases to trimming and J lost 5 bases, with 14 bases between them. Germline V lookup: CDR1 MNHEY, CDR2 SMNVEV (reference sequence). This CDR3 contains 13 residues. CDR3 loop: CASRLQGSDEQYF. CDR3 DNA sequence: TGTGCCAGCAGGTTACAGGGTAGCGACGAGCAGTACTTC.

The V call is TRBV7-2, the J call TRBJ2-7; TRBD1 matches 7 bases. The CDR3 sequence is 15 residues long. The trim removed 2 bases at V and 2 bases at J, leaving 6 bases unmatched. Germline CDR1 and CDR2: SGHTA and FQGNSA. CDR3 loop: CASSLTGDSTYEQYF. The CDR3 region has the DNA TGTGCCAGCAGCTTAACCGGGGACAGCACCTACGAGCAGTACTTC. The full variable domain, its missing parts supplied by reference TRBV7-2 and TRBJ2-7, is GAGVSQSPSNKVTEKGKDVELRCDPISGHTALYWYRQSLGQGLEFLIYFQGNSAPDKSGLPSDRFSAERTGGSVSTLTIQRTQQEDSAVYLCASSLTGDSTYEQYFGPGTRLTVT.

This clone was seen only a few times. This chain connects TRBV7-2 to TRBJ1-2; 7 nucleotides align to TRBD1. J was trimmed by 7 bases and V by 4 bases; bases with no gene match: 9. Germline assignment: CDR1 SGHTA and CDR2 FQGNSA. This CDR3 contains 14 residues. CDR3 amino acids: CASSSTGDEGGYTF. DNA of the CDR3: TGTGCCAGCAGCTCCACAGGGGATGAGGGTGGCTACACCTTC.

This chain joins TRBV7-2 and TRBJ2-5; D gene ambiguous. The germline V and J ends were trimmed by 4 bases and 1 base, with 4 bases remaining between them. This CDR3 has 12 amino acids. The germline V gene encodes CDR1 SGHTA and CDR2 FQGNSA. In DNA form, the CDR3 reads TGTGCCAGCAGCTCTCTCCAAGAGACCCAGTACTTC. This codes for CASSSLQETQYF.

The chain carries TRBV28 and TRBJ2-7; D possibly matches TRBD1 or TRBD2 (7 bases each). The CDR3 loop spans 14 amino acids. Germline lookup yields CDR1 MDHEN and CDR2 SYDVKM. Deletions cut 7 bases from V and 4 bases from J, with 17 bases between. The CDR3, as DNA: TGTGCCAGCACCCCAGGGGGGGGGCCGTACGAGCAGTACTTC. It is translated as CASTPGGGPYEQYF. Complete variable domain (other parts from reference TRBV28 and TRBJ2-7): DVKVTQSSRYLVKRTGEKVFLECVQDMDHENMFWYRQDPGLGLRLIYFSYDVKMKEKGDIPEGYSVSREKKERFSLILESASTNQTSMYLCASTPGGGPYEQYFGPGTRLTVT.

A few counts support this clone. The chain recombines TRBV28 with TRBJ2-5; D might be TRBD2 (6 bases). This CDR3 has 15 residues. In germline, CDR1 is MDHEN, CDR2 SYDVKM. V was shortened by 3 bases and J by 4 bases, with 15 bases between the two germline ends. CDR3 sequence: CASSFLGEEGETQYF. CDR3 nucleotide sequence: TGTGCCAGCAGTTTCTTAGGGGAGGAGGGAGAGACCCAGTACTTC. The entire variable domain, with the rest obtained from reference TRBV28 and TRBJ2-5, is as follows: DVKVTQSSRYLVKRTGEKVFLECVQDMDHENMFWYRQDPGLGLRLIYFSYDVKMKEKGDIPEGYSVSREKKERFSLILESASTNQTSMYLCASSFLGEEGETQYFGPGTRLLVL.

The gene calls are TRBV28 and TRBJ1-2, with D tentatively TRBD1 (5 bases). V was clipped by 5 bases and J by 1 base, with 17 bases between them. CDR1 MDHEN and CDR2 SYDVKM come from the germline V gene. There are 16 residues in the CDR3. CDR3: CASSPVIGTFNYGYTF. CDR3 nucleotide sequence: TGTGCCAGCAGTCCAGTGATTGGGACTTTTAACTATGGCTACACCTTC.

The chain recombines TRBV7-9 with TRBJ2-3; the D gene is possibly TRBD2 (5 bases). The CDR3 is 15 residues long. Trimming took off 5 bases at V and 6 bases at J, with 18 bases between the two ends. Germline CDR1 is SEHNR and CDR2 is FQNEAQ (reference sequence). DNA for the CDR3: TGTGCCAGCAGCCAGAGAGAGAGGACTTTTGATACGCAGTATTTT. Translating it yields CASSQRERTFDTQYF.

This clone was counted between two and nine times. V is TRBV6-5 and J is TRBJ2-5, with 11 bases fitting TRBD1. V gave up 2 bases and J gave up 10 bases; unmatched junction bases: 3. Germline V gene lookup returns CDR1 MNHEY and CDR2 SVGAGI. The CDR3 loop spans 13 amino acids. DNA of the CDR3: TGTGCCAGCAGTTACAGGACAGGGGGCGGCCAGTACTTC. It is translated as CASSYRTGGGQYF.

This clone was observed a handful of times. The chain joins TRBV7-9 to TRBJ2-2; D is ambiguous. Germline V CDR1 and CDR2: SEHNR, FQNEAQ (reference sequence). Trimming took off 0 bases at V and 3 bases at J, with 8 bases between the two ends. The CDR3 contains 15 residues. The chain's CDR3 is CASSLALLYTGELFF. In DNA form, the CDR3 reads TGTGCCAGCAGCTTAGCACTCCTATACACCGGGGAGCTGTTTTTT. The full variable domain, completed using reference TRBV7-9 and TRBJ2-2, is DTGVSQNPRHKITKRGQNVTFRCDPISEHNRLYWYRQTLGQGPEFLTYFQNEAQLEKSRLLSDRFSAERPKGSFSTLEIQRTEQGDSAMYLCASSLALLYTGELFFGEGSRLTVL.

The rearrangement uses TRBV2 and TRBJ1-5; TRBD1 aligns across 9 bases. Germline V CDR1 and CDR2: SNHLY, FYNNEI. The CDR3 spans 16 residues. The junction had 5 bases not matched to a gene; V was cut back by 4 bases and J by 1 base. CDR3 sequence reads: CASSGQGEMSNQPQHF. As DNA, the CDR3 is TGTGCCAGCAGTGGACAGGGGGAGATGAGCAATCAGCCCCAGCATTTT.

This chain connects TRBV9 to TRBJ1-6, with D perhaps matching TRBD1 (6 bases). Germline assignment: CDR1 SGDLS and CDR2 YYNGEE. The CDR3 sequence is 14 residues long. The V end was cut by 4 bases, the J end by 5 bases, with 10 bases between. The CDR3 region is CASSPDSNNSPLHF. The DNA for the CDR3 is TGTGCCAGCAGCCCGGACAGTAATAATTCACCCCTCCACTTT.

There are a few counts of this clone. This chain connects TRBV7-2 to TRBJ2-7; tentatively, D is TRBD1 (6 bases). V was shortened by 4 bases and J by 2 bases, with 12 bases between the two germline ends. There are 14 residues in the CDR3. Germline CDR1 reads SGHTA; CDR2 reads FQGNSA. DNA for the CDR3: TGTGCCAGCAGCTCTGGACAGAGACCCTACGAGCAGTACTTC. It yields the protein CASSSGQRPYEQYF.

This chain uses TRBV7-8 with TRBJ1-1; D remains ambiguous. This CDR3 contains 14 residues. Deletions cut 5 bases from V and 0 bases from J, with 10 bases between. Germline-derived CDR1 and CDR2 are SGHVS and FQNEAQ. The CDR3 bases are TGTGCCAGCAGCCCGGGCCGGGTGAACACTGAAGCTTTCTTT. Translating it yields CASSPGRVNTEAFF. Looking up the rest from reference TRBV7-8 and TRBJ1-1 gives the full variable domain: GAGVSQSPRYKVAKRGQDVALRCDPISGHVSLFWYQQALGQGPEFLTYFQNEAQLDKSGLPSDRFFAERPEGSVSTLKIQRTQQEDSAVYLCASSPGRVNTEAFFGQGTRLTVV.

Only a few counts were recorded for this clone. V usage is TRBV6-5 and J usage is TRBJ1-2; no definite D call. The CDR3 has 15 amino acids. The V and J ends lost 0 bases and 1 base respectively, with 9 bases between them. CDR1 is MNHEY, CDR2 SVGAGI, per germline. The CDR3 coding sequence is TGTGCCAGCAGTTACTCGTCCAGGTTTAACTATGGCTACACCTTC. Its protein is CASSYSSRFNYGYTF.

This clone appeared a few times. The chain carries TRBV5-6 and TRBJ2-1; D may correspond to TRBD1 or TRBD2 (5 bases each). V was clipped by 4 bases and J by 7 bases, with 15 bases between them. The CDR3 sequence is 14 residues long. The germline V gene has CDR1 SGHDT and CDR2 YYEEEE. The CDR3 sequence: CASSVTGTWNEQFF. CDR3 nucleotides: TGTGCCAGCAGCGTGACGGGGACGTGGAATGAGCAGTTCTTC.

A few counts support this clone. Other nucleotide sequences from this sample produce the same CDR3. The V and J genes are TRBV30 and TRBJ2-7; D unresolved. The germline V gene has CDR1 GTSNPN and CDR2 SVGIG (reference sequence). V dropped 1 base and J dropped 4 bases, with 5 bases sitting between them. The CDR3 is made up of 11 amino acids. The CDR3 protein is CAWSGAYEQYF. CDR3 coding DNA: TGTGCCTGGAGTGGGGCATACGAGCAGTACTTC. Looking up the rest from reference TRBV30 and TRBJ2-7 gives the full variable domain: SQTIHQWPATLVQPVGSPLSLECTVEGTSNPNLYWYRQAAGRGLQLLFYSVGIGQISSEVPQNLSASRPQDRQFILSSKKLLLSDSGFYLCAWSGAYEQYFGPGTRLTVT.

The chain is built from TRBV27 and TRBJ2-2, with TRBD1 as a possible D gene (5 bases). Germline values: CDR1 MNHEY, CDR2 SMNVEV (reference sequence). V was cut by 3 bases and J by 7 bases, with 12 bases left in between. This CDR3 comprises 14 residues. The CDR3 reads CASSFMGQGGELFF. The CDR3 DNA follows: TGTGCCAGCAGTTTTATGGGTCAGGGCGGGGAGCTGTTTTTT.